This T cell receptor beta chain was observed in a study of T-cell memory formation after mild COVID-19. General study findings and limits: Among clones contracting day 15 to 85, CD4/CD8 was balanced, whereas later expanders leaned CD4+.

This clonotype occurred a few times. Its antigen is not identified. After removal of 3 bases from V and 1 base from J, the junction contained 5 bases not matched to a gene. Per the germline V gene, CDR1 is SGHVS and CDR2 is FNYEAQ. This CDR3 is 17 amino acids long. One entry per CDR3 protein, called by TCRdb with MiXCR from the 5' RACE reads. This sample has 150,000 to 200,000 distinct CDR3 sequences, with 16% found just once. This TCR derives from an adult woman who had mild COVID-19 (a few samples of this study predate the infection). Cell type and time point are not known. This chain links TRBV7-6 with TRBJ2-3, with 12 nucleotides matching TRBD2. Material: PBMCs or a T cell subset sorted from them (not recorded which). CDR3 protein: CASSFLAGGPGTDTQYF. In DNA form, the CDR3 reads TGTGCCAGCAGCTTTCTAGCGGGAGGGCCAGGCACAGATACGCAGTATTTT.